The following is a T cell receptor beta chain sequence with its context. Its antigen is not known. This sample is part of a study of cytomegalovirus exposure and HLA in healthy donors. Study results and caveats: Accurate prediction of most subjects' HLA-A and HLA-B alleles from TCR beta sequences was reported.

J lost 5 bases, V lost 3 bases, and 5 bases had no gene match. The CDR3 is 15 amino acids. In germline, CDR1 is SGHAT, CDR2 FQDESV (reference sequence). The PCR made use of 60 Vbeta and 13 Jbeta primers. Profiled with immunoSEQ multiplex PCR; TCRdb holds only in-frame clones, not every one. The sample has 120,000 or so clones, about 80% seen once. The receptor was isolated from a female donor in good health and CMV-seropositive. The chain couples TRBV11-1 to TRBJ1-1, with TRBD1 identical over 11 bases. Material: PBMCs. The CDR3 here is CASSFGQGAGTEAFF. The CDR3 DNA sequence: TGTGCCAGCAGCTTCGGACAGGGGGCAGGTACTGAAGCTTTCTTT.